Shown below are 11 T cell receptor beta chains from a single sample sequenced in a study of shared clonotypes between healthy human individuals. The assay was immunoSEQ multiplex PCR, and TCRdb's table has in-frame clones only and misses some. Of millions of clones in the sample, about 95% were seen once. CD45RO-negative, CCR7-positively selected cells formed the naive CD8 fraction, excluding terminally differentiated effector memory CD45RA+ cells. The source material was naive CD8+ T cells sorted from blood. The receptors here all came from a young man in good health.

The chain combines TRBV4-2 with TRBJ2-5; 10 nucleotides align to TRBD1. Looked up from germline, CDR1 is LGHNA and CDR2 is YNFKEQ. CDR3 length equals 17 residues. The ends lost 0 bases at V and 1 base at J; junction bases unmatched: 5. The CDR3 nucleotides are TGTGCCAGCAGCCAAGAACAGTGGACAGGGGGCCAAGAGACCCAGTACTTC. This gives the protein CASSQEQWTGGQETQYF.

This clone came up once. The chain couples TRBV5-6 to TRBJ2-3; TRBD2 matches 10 bases. Germline V gives CDR1 SGHDT, CDR2 YYEEEE. J was trimmed by 2 bases and V by 4 bases; bases with no gene match: 10. The CDR3 is 17 amino acids. CDR3 sequence (DNA): TGTGCCAGCAGCAGCTTTCGAGCGGGGGGGCACACAGATACGCAGTATTTT. It translates to CASSSFRAGGHTDTQYF.

J is TRBJ1-4 and V is TRBV11-2; D remains ambiguous. Germline CDR1 and CDR2: SGHAT and FQNNGV. V was cut by 5 bases and J by 1 base, with 8 bases left in between. CDR3 length: 14 amino acids. The DNA for the CDR3 is TGTGCCAGCAGCCGGCGGGAAACTAATGAAAAACTGTTTTTT. Protein: CASSRRETNEKLFF.

The chain links TRBV27 to TRBJ1-5; perhaps TRBD1 as D (5 bases). There are 15 residues in the CDR3. Germline CDR1 reads MNHEY; CDR2 reads SMNVEV (reference sequence). The ends were cut back, 5 bases at V and 1 base at J, with 12 bases in the middle. CDR3 DNA: TGTGCCAGCAGTGGGAGGGGAGGGAGCAATCAGCCCCAGCATTTT. Protein sequence: CASSGRGGSNQPQHF.

The chain is built from TRBV28 and TRBJ1-1; TRBD1 matches 9 bases. The germline gives CDR1 MDHEN, CDR2 SYDVKM. CDR3 length: 14 residues. Trimming at V came to 3 bases and at J to 4 bases, leaving 3 bases not matched to a gene. The CDR3 DNA is TGTGCCAGCAGTTTCCCGACAGGGGGCACTGAAGCTTTCTTT. This translates into CASSFPTGGTEAFF.

This CDR3 is CASSEPSGVYNEQFF. DNA of the CDR3: TGTGCCAGCAGTGAGCCTAGCGGGGTCTACAATGAGCAGTTCTTC. The V and J genes are TRBV2 and TRBJ2-1; 9 bases match TRBD2. Germline V lookup: CDR1 SNHLY, CDR2 FYNNEI. This CDR3 is 15 amino acids long. V shed 3 bases and J 3 bases; nucleotides not matched to a gene: 3.

CDR3 loop: CASSGSLGEQYF. The CDR3 DNA reads as TGTGCCAGCAGCGGCTCCCTCGGGGAGCAGTACTTC. The V gene is TRBV9, the J gene TRBJ2-7; the D is unclear. The CDR3 has 12 residues. Germline loops: CDR1 SGDLS, CDR2 YYNGEE. Between the trimmed V and J ends, which lost 3 bases and 7 bases, there was a span of 11 bases.

For this clone: The junction differs from germline at one of its ends, possibly a read error. The CDR3 spells CVGQGSYNEQFF. CDR3 in DNA: TGCGTAGGGCAGGGCTCCTACAATGAGCAGTTCTTC. The chain joins TRBV2 to TRBJ2-1; tentative D call: TRBD1 (5 bases). The CDR3 length is 12 residues. Germline lookup yields CDR1 SNHLY and CDR2 FYNNEI.

On this clone itself: The sample holds other DNA sequences that translate to the same CDR3. The V and J genes are TRBV7-6 and TRBJ2-7; D could derive from TRBD1 or TRBD2 (5 bases each). CDR1 is SGHVS and CDR2 is FNYEAQ in the germline V gene. The CDR3 is made up of 13 amino acids. Trimming stripped 1 base from V and 3 bases from J, with 7 bases between. In nucleotides, the CDR3 is TGTGCCAGCAGCTTAGGTGGGGGCTACGAGCAGTACTTC. Translated: CASSLGGGYEQYF.

This clone is a singleton in its sample. The chain recombines TRBV7-6 with TRBJ1-4; TRBD1 agrees at 8 bases. This CDR3 region has 18 residues. The junction had 9 bases not matched to a gene; V was cut back by 3 bases and J by 0 bases. Looked up from germline, CDR1 is SGHVS and CDR2 is FNYEAQ. The CDR3 sequence is CASSFFPSDRATNEKLFF. CDR3 DNA sequence: TGTGCCAGCAGCTTCTTCCCCTCGGACAGGGCAACTAATGAAAAACTGTTTTTT.

J is TRBJ2-3 and V is TRBV6-4; 7 bases fit TRBD2. The CDR3 length is 15 residues. With V trimmed by 5 bases and J by 1 base, 6 bases remained unmatched. The germline CDR1 and CDR2 sequences are MRHNA and SNTAGT. The CDR3 loop reads CASSYSGYGTDTQYF. The DNA of the CDR3 is TGTGCCAGCAGTTATAGCGGGTACGGCACAGATACGCAGTATTTT.